This TCR beta chain came from a study of cytomegalovirus exposure and HLA in healthy donors. Study-level background: Of the donors genotyped, several hundred in all, 65% to 90% fell in the Caucasian-associated ancestry cluster.

Healthy donors of bone marrow made up the group. The CDR3 is 19 amino acids. PCR employed 60 Vbeta and 13 Jbeta primers. Only in-frame clones appear in the TCRdb table, and some are missing; sequencing was by immunoSEQ multiplex PCR. Among 110,000 to 150,000 clones, about four fifths were seen once, and the ten largest hold about 4.3%. The sequenced sample was PBMCs. The rearrangement links TRBV21-1 to TRBJ1-3; TRBD1, the table's D call, lacks a check against the DNA. TRBV21-1 is noted as a pseudogene. The TCR was taken from a middle-aged man in good health and CMV-seronegative. CDR3 residues: CASSNKAPGQVIDENTIYF. CDR3 nucleotide sequence: TGTGCCAGCAGTAACAAGGCCCCGGGACAGGTGATTGACGAAAACACCATATATTTT.